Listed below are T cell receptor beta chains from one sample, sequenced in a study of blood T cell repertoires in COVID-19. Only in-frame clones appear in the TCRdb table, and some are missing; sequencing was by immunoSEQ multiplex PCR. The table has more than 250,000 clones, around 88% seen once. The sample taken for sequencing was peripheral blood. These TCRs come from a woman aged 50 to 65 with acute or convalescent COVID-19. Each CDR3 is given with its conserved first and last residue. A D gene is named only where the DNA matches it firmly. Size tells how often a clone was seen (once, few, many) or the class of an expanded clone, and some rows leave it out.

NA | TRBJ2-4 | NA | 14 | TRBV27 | TGTGCCAGCAGTTTGAGTCGGGGTCAGAGCATTCAGTACTTC | CASSLSRGQSIQYF
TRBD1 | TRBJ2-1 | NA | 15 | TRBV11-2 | TGTGCCAGCAGCTTACTGGGACAGGGGGCCAATGAGCAGTTCTTC | CASSLLGQGANEQFF
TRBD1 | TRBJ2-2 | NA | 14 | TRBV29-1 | TGCAGCGTTCAGGGACAGCTGAACACCGGGGAGCTGTTTTTT | CSVQGQLNTGELFF
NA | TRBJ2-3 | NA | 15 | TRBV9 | TGTGCCAGCAGTCCAGGGTCTCTAAACACAGATACGCAGTATTTT | CASSPGSLNTDTQYF
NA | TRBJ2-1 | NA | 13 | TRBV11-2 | TGTGCCAGCAGCTTAGGGACAAACAATGAGCAGTTCTTC | CASSLGTNNEQFF
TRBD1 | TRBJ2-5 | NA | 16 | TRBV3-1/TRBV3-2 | TGTGCCAGCAGCCAAGCAGGGGACAGGGTAGAGGAGACCCAGTACTTC | CASSQAGDRVEETQYF
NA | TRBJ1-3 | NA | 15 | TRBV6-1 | TGTGCCAGCAGTGAATTGAGGGGGTTTGGAAACACCATATATTTT | CASSELRGFGNTIYF
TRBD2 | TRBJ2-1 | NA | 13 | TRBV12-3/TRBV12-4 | TGTGCCAGTTGGCTAGCGGATTACAATGAGCAGTTCTTC | CASWLADYNEQFF
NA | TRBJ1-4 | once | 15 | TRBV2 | TGTGCCAGCATCCGAGCGGGGGGCTCTAATGAAAAACTGTTTTTT | CASIRAGGSNEKLFF
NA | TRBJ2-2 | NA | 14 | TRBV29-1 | TGCAGCGTTGAAGACAGGGCTGGCACCGGGGAGCTGTTTTTT | CSVEDRAGTGELFF
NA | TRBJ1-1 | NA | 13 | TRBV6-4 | TGTGCCAGCAGAAACCAGGAGAACACTGAAGCTTTCTTT | CASRNQENTEAFF
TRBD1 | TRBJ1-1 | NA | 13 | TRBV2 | TGTGCCAGCAAGGAGGGGGCGAACACTGAAGCTTTCTTT | CASKEGANTEAFF
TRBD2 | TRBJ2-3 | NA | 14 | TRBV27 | TGTGCCAGCAAAGGACTAGCCGGCACAGATACGCAGTATTTT | CASKGLAGTDTQYF
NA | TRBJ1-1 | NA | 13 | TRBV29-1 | TGCAGCGTTGGTGAAGGGGTTGATACTGAAGCTTTCTTT | CSVGEGVDTEAFF
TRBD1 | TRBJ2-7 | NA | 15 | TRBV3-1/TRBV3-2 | TGTGCCAGCAGCCAACTCCGGGACAGCGTCGACGAGCAGTACTTC | CASSQLRDSVDEQYF
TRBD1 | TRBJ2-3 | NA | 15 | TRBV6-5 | TGTGCCAGCAGGGGATGGGACAGGCGTGAAGATACGCAGTATTTT | CASRGWDRREDTQYF
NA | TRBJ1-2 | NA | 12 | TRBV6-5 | TGTGCCAGCAGCATGCATGGGGCTGGCTACACCTTC | CASSMHGAGYTF
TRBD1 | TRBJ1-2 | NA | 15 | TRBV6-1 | TGTGCCAGCAGTGATACAGGGGGCGCGAACTATGGCTACACCTTC | CASSDTGGANYGYTF
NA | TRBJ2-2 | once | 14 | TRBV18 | TGTGCCAGCTCACCCCAGGGGAACACCGGGGAGCTGTTTTTT | CASSPQGNTGELFF
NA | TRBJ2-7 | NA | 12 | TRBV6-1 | TGTGCCAGCAGCCGACAGGCCTACGAGCAGTACTTC | CASSRQAYEQYF
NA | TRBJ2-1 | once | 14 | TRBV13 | TGTGCCAGCAGCTTAGGGGACACTTACAATGAGCAGTTCTTC | CASSLGDTYNEQFF
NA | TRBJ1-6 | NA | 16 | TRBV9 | TGTGCCAGCAGCGTGGGAGGGGAGCTGAATAATTCACCCCTCCACTTT | CASSVGGELNNSPLHF
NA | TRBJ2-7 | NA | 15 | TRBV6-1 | TGTGCCAGCAGTGAAGGCCCGGGGGACTCCTACGAGCAGTACTTC | CASSEGPGDSYEQYF
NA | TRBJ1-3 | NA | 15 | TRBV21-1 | TGTGCCAGCAGCCAACAGGGGGCTGGGGGAAACACCATATATTTT | CASSQQGAGGNTIYF
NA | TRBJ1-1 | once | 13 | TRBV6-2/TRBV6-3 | TGTGCCAGCAGCTTCATGGGGGGCACTGAAGCTTTCTTT | CASSFMGGTEAFF
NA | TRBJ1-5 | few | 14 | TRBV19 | TGTGCCAGCAAAAACGAACAGGGTCCTGGGCCCCAGCATTTT | CASKNEQGPGPQHF
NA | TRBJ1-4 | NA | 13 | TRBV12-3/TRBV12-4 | TGTGCCAGCAGTTACAGCTCTGATGAAAAACTGTTTTTT | CASSYSSDEKLFF
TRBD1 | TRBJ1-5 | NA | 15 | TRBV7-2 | TGTGCCAGCAGCAAACAGGGGGGGCTCAATCAGCCCCAGCATTTT | CASSKQGGLNQPQHF
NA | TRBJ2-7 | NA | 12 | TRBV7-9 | TGTGCCAGCAGCCCACGAGCCTACGAGCAGTACTTC | CASSPRAYEQYF
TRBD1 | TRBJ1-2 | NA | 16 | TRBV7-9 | TGTGCCAGCAGCTTCCGGCGACAGGGGGGGCCTAGGGGCTACACCTTC | CASSFRRQGGPRGYTF
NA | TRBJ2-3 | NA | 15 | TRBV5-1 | TGCGCCAGCAGCTTTCAAGACAGTAGGTCAGATACGCAGTATTTT | CASSFQDSRSDTQYF
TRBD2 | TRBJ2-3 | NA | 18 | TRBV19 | TGTGCCAGTAGTATGGTATGGGAAGCGGGGGAGTCAACAGATACGCAGTATTTT | CASSMVWEAGESTDTQYF
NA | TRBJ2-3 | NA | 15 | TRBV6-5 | TGTGCCATCTTAAATCCCAGCGGCCGCACAGATACGCAGTATTTT | CAILNPSGRTDTQYF
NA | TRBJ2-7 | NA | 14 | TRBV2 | TGTGCCAGCAGGGAGACAGGACGATCCTACGAGCAGTACTTC | CASRETGRSYEQYF
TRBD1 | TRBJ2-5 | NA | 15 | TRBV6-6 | TGTGCCAGCAGTTACAGGGACAGGGGACAAGAGACCCAGTACTTC | CASSYRDRGQETQYF
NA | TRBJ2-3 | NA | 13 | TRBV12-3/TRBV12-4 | TGTGCCAGCAGTTTTTCCCGCGGCGATACGCAGTATTTT | CASSFSRGDTQYF
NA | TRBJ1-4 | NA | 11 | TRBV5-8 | TGTGCCAGCACTCGGGAGGAAAAACTGTTTTTT | CASTREEKLFF
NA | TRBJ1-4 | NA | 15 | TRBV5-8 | TGTGCCAGCAGCTTGGGGGGGGGCGTTGATGAAAAACTGTTTTTT | CASSLGGGVDEKLFF
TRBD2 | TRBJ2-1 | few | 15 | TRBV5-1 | TGCGCCAGCAGCTTCCTAGCGGGAGGAAACGGTGAGCAGTTCTTC | CASSFLAGGNGEQFF
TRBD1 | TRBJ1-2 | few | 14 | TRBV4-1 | TGCGCCAGCAGCCATCCAGGGACAGGGGGCGGCTACACCTTC | CASSHPGTGGGYTF
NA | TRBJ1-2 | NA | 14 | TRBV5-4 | TGTGCCAGCAGCTTGCAGGGCGGCGACTATGGCTACACCTTC | CASSLQGGDYGYTF
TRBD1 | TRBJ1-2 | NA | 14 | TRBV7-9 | TGTGCCAGCAGCTTAGGACAGGGAAGCTATGGCTACACCTTC | CASSLGQGSYGYTF
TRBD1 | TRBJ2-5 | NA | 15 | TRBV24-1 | TGTGCCACCAGTGATTCACAGGGGGTTAGGGAGACCCAGTACTTC | CATSDSQGVRETQYF
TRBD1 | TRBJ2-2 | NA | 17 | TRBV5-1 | TGCGCCAGCAGCTTTACAGGGGGCAGCGCGAACACCGGGGAGCTGTTTTTT | CASSFTGGSANTGELFF